This record concerns one T cell receptor beta chain sequence. This sample was included in a study of T cells in Graves' hyperthyroidism and ophthalmopathy. Trimming left V 3 bases short and J 0 bases short, with 12 bases between. CDR1 and CDR2 (germline): DFQATT, SNEGSKA (reference sequence). The CDR3 has 14 residues. The authors obtained PBMCs from 7.5 to 10 ml of fresh peripheral blood. Amplified regions were TCR beta CDR3 sequences from RNA transcripts. The HTBI set primed first-round TCR CDR3 RT-PCR. From the multiplex PCR reads, TCRdb called clonotypes with MiXCR, one entry per CDR3 protein. The profile shows some 500,000 distinct CDR3 sequences, more than 15% of them singletons.

The clonotype comes from a woman aged 25-40 years with Graves' ophthalmopathy. Sequenced input: blood. The rearrangement uses TRBV20-1 and TRBJ2-7; D not certain. CDR3 region: CSASATAISYEQYF. The CDR3 nucleotides read TGCAGTGCTAGCGCGACGGCGATCTCCTACGAGCAGTACTTC.